This record covers a single T cell receptor beta chain. The sample belongs to a study of blood T cell repertoires in COVID-19. As processed by the authors: Amplification from reference gene primers served as the basis for estimated nucleated cell counts. Repertoires were generated with immunoSEQ multiplex PCR, while TCRdb's copy carries only in-frame clones and drops some. The V and J calls and clone size come from that table; D and trimming were worked out from the DNA. The top ten clones hold 2.5% to 3% of a sample with around 180,000 clones, approximately 86% of them seen once. Trimming left V 3 bases short and J 7 bases short, with 15 bases between. Per the germline V gene, CDR1 is SNHLY and CDR2 is FYNNEI. The CDR3 sequence is 15 residues long.

This chain joins TRBV2 and TRBJ1-4, with D possibly being TRBD1 (6 bases). Material: peripheral blood. The receptor comes from a woman in her thirties with active or convalescent COVID-19. The CDR3 spells CASSDPTGGGEKLFF. DNA of the CDR3: TGTGCCAGCAGTGACCCGACAGGAGGTGGTGAAAAACTGTTTTTT.